The clone carrying this T cell receptor (beta chain) was recorded at least ten times. Its antigen is still unknown. TCRdb itself ran the multiplex PCR reads through MiXCR, one entry per CDR3 protein. The top ten hold more than 1% of the sample, which has under 350,000 distinct CDR3 sequences, 30% to 35% seen once. The record originates from a study of breast tumors, draining lymph nodes, adjacent tissues. Germline lookup yields CDR1 SGHVS and CDR2 FQNEAQ. V lost 2 bases and J lost 0; bases outside the gene matches: 1. This CDR3 contains 15 residues. The lymph nodes were axillary draining lymph nodes from breast cancer patients. Study results and caveats: Data only fit, rather than demonstrated, lymph node origin of most tumor T cells. Tumor TCR diversity was below lymph nodes but above nontumor tissue.

The receptor was isolated from a female donor with breast cancer. Some clones in this sample may be carry-over from other donors' samples. What was sequenced was axillary lymph node tissue. This rearrangement joins TRBV7-8 to TRBJ2-5; 9 nucleotides align to TRBD2. The CDR3 DNA reads as TGTGCCAGCAGCTTAAGCGGGAGGAACCAAGAGACCCAGTACTTC. It is translated as CASSLSGRNQETQYF.